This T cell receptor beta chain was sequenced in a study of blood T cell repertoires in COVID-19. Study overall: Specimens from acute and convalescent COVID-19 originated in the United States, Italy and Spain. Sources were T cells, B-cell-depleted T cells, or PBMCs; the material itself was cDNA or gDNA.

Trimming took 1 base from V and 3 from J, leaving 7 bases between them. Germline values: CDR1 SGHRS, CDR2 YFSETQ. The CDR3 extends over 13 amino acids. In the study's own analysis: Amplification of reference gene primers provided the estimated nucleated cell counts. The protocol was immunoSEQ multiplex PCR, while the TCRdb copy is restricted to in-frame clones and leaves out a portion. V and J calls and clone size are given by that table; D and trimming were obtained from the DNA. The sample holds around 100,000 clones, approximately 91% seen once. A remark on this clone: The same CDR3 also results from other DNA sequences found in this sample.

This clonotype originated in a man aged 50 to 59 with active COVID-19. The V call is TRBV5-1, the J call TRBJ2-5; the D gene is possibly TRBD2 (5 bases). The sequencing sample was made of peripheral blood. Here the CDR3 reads CASSLTGKETQYF. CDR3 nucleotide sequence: TGCGCCAGCAGCTTGACCGGGAAAGAGACCCAGTACTTC.